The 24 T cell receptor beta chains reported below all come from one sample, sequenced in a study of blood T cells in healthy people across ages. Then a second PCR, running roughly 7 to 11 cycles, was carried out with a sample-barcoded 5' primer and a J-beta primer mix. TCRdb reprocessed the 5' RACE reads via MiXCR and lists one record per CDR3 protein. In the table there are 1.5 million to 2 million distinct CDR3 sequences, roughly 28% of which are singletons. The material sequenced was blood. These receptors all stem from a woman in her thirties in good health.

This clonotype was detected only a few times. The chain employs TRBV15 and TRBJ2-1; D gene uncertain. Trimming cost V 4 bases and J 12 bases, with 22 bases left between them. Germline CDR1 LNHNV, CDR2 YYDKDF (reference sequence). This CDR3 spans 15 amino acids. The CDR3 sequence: CATSIESVQFTGQFF. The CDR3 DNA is TGTGCCACCAGCATAGAATCGGTACAGTTCACGGGGCAGTTCTTC.

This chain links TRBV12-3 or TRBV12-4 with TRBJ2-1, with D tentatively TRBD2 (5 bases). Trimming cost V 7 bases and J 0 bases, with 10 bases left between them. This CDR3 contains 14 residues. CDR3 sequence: CASMGGSSYNEQFF. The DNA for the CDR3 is TGTGCCAGCATGGGTGGGAGCTCCTACAATGAGCAGTTCTTC.

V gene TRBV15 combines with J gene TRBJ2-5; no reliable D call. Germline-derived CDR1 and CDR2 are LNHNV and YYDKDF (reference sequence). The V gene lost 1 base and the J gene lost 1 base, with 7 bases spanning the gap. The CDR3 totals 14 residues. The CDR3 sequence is CATSRVAIQETQYF. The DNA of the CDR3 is TGTGCCACCAGCAGAGTAGCTATCCAAGAGACCCAGTACTTC.

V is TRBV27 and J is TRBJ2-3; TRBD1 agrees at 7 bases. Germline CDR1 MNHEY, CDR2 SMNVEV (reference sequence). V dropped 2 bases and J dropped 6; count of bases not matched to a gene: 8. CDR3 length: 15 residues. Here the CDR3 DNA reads TGTGCCAGCAGTTTAGATGCCAGGGGGTACGATACGCAGTATTTT. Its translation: CASSLDARGYDTQYF.

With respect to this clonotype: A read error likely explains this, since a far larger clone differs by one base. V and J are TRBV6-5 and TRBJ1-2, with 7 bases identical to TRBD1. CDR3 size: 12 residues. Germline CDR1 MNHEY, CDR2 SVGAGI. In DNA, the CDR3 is TGTGTCAGCAGTAGACAGGGCTATGGCTACACCTTC. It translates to CVSSRQGYGYTF.

The CDR3 spells CASSKTGTGVTNFNYEQYF. The CDR3 bases are TGCGCCAGCAGCAAGACCGGGACAGGGGTCACCAATTTTAACTACGAGCAGTACTTC. This sequence joins TRBV5-1 and TRBJ2-5, with 10 bases that match TRBD1. Gene TRBJ2-7 matches the end of the DNA better, so the J call may be wrong. Germline-derived CDR1 and CDR2 are SGHRS and YFSETQ. The CDR3 covers 19 residues.

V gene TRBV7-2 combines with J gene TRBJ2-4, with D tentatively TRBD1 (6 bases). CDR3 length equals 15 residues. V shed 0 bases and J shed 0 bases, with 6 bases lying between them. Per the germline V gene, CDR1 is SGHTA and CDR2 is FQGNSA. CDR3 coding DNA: TGTGCCAGCAGCTTAGCGGACAGAGCCAAAAACATTCAGTACTTC. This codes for CASSLADRAKNIQYF.

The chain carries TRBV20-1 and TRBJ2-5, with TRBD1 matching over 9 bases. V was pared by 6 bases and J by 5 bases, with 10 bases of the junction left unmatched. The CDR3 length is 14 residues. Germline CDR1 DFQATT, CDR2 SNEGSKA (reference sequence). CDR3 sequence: CSAPPDRGWETQYF. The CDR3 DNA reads TGCAGTGCCCCCCCGGACAGGGGTTGGGAGACCCAGTACTTC.

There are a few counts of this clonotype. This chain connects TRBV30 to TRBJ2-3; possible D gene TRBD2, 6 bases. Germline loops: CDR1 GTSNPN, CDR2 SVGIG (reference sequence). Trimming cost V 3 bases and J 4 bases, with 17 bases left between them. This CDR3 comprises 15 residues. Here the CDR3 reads CAWSGGNHPADTQYF. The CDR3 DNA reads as TGTGCCTGGAGCGGGGGAAACCACCCCGCAGATACGCAGTATTTT.

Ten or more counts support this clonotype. The CDR3 sequence: CSAQTRGTYEQYF. CDR3 in DNA: TGCAGTGCACAGACACGGGGAACCTACGAGCAGTACTTC. This chain uses TRBV20-1 with TRBJ2-7, with TRBD2 as a possible D gene (5 bases). The CDR3 sequence is 13 residues long. Germline assignment: CDR1 DFQATT and CDR2 SNEGSKA (reference sequence). The V gene lost 6 bases and the J gene lost 2 bases, with 14 bases spanning the gap.

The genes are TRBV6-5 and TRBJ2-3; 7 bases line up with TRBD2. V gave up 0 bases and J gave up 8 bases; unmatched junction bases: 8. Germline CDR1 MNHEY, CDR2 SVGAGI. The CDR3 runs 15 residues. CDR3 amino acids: CASSYSSGPSRTQYF. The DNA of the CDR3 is TGTGCCAGCAGTTACTCTAGCGGGCCCTCCCGTACGCAGTATTTT.

The CDR3 DNA follows: TGTGCCATTTTCGACCAACCGACAGGGGACTATGGCTACACCTTC. Protein product: CAIFDQPTGDYGYTF. The chain has TRBV6-1 and TRBJ1-2; 8 nucleotides match TRBD1. This CDR3 is built from 15 residues. Trimming took 10 bases from V and 3 from J; bases not matched to a gene: 13. The germline V gene has CDR1 MNHNS and CDR2 SASEGT.

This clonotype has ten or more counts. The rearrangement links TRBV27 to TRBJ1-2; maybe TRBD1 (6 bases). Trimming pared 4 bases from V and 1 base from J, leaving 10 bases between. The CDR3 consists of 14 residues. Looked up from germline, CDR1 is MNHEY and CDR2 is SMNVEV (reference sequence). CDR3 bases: TGTGCCAGCAGTTCGGGCAGGGGTAACTATGGCTACACCTTC. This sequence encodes CASSSGRGNYGYTF.

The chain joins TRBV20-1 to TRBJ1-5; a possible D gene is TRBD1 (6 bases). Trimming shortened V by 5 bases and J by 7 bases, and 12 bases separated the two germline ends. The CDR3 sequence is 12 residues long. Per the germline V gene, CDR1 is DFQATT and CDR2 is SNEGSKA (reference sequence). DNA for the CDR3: TGCAGTGCTTACAGGGTTGGACAGCCCCAGCATTTT. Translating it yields CSAYRVGQPQHF.

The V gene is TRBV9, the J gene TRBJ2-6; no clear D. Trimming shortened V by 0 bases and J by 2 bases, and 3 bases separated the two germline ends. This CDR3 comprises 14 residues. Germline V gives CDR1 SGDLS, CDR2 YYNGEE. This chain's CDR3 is CASSVVAGANVLTF. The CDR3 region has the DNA TGTGCCAGCAGCGTAGTCGCTGGGGCCAACGTCCTGACTTTC. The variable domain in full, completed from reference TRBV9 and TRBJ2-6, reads DSGVTQTPKHLITATGQRVTLRCSPRSGDLSVYWYQQSLDQGLQFLIQYYNGEERAKGNILERFSAQQFPDLHSELNLSSLELGDSALYFCASSVVAGANVLTFGAGSRLTVL.

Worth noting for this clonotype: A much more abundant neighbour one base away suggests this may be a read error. The CDR3 loop is CSARWQETQYF. DNA of the CDR3: TGCAGTGCTAGATGGCAAGAGACCCAGTACTTC. V and J are TRBV20-1 and TRBJ2-5; no reliable D call. CDR1 is DFQATT, CDR2 SNEGSKA, per germline (reference sequence). Trimming took 2 bases from V and 2 from J, leaving 3 bases between them. The CDR3 length is 11 residues.

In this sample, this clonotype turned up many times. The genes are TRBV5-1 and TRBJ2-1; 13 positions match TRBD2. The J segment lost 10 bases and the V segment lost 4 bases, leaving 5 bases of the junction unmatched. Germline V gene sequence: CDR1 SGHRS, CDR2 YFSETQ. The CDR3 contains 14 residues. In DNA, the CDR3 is TGCGCCAGCAGCCCCGGGACTAGCGGGGACGAGCAGTTCTTC. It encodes CASSPGTSGDEQFF.

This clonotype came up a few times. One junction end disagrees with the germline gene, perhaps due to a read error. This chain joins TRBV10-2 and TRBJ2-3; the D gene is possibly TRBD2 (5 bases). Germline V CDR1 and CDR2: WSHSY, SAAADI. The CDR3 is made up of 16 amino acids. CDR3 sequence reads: CAGSESTPPRGDTQYF. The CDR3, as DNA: TGCGCCGGCAGTGAGTCGACCCCTCCCCGGGGAGATACGCAGTATTTT.

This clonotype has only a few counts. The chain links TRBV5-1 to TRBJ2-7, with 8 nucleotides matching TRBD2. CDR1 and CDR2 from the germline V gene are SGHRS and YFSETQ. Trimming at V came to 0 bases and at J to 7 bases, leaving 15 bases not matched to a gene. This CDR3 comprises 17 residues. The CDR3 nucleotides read TGCGCCAGCAGCTTGGGAGGGCTAGCGGGCCCCCGAGGGGAGCAGTACTTC. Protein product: CASSLGGLAGPRGEQYF.

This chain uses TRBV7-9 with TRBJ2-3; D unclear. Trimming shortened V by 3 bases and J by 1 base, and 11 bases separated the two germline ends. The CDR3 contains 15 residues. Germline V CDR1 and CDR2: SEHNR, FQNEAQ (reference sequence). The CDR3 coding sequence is TGTGCCAGCAGCTTTGGGCTAGTTGGCACAGATACGCAGTATTTT. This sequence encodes CASSFGLVGTDTQYF. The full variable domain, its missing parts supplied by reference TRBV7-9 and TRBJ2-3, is DTGVSQNPRHKITKRGQNVTFRCDPISEHNRLYWYRQTLGQGPEFLTYFQNEAQLEKSRLLSDRFSAERPKGSFSTLEIQRTEQGDSAMYLCASSFGLVGTDTQYFGPGTRLTVL.

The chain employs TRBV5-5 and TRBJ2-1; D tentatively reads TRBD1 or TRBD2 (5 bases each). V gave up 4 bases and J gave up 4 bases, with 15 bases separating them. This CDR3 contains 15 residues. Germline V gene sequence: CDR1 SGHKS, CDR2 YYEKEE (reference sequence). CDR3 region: CASSASGTMYNEQFF. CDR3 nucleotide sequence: TGTGCCAGCAGCGCCTCCGGGACGATGTACAATGAGCAGTTCTTC.

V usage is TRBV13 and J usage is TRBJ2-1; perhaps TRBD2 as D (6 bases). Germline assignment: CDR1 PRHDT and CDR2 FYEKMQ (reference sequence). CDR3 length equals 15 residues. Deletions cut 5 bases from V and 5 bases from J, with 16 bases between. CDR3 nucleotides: TGTGCCAGCAGCCCGACGGGGGTTCGGCACAATGAGCAGTTCTTC. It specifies CASSPTGVRHNEQFF.

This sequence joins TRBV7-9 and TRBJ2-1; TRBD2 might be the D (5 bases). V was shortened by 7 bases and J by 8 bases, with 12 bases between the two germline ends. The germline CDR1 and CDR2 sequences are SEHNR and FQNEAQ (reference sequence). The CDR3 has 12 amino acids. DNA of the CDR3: TGTGCCAGCACCACCTCAGCGGATGAGCAGTTCTTC. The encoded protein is CASTTSADEQFF.

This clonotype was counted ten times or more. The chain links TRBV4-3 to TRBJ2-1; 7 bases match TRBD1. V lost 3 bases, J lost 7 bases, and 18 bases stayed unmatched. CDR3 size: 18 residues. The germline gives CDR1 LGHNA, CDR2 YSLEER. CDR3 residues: CASSHSIRTGQRTNEQFF. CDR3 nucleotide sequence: TGCGCCAGCAGCCACTCTATCAGAACGGGACAGAGGACAAATGAGCAGTTCTTC.